Detailed here is one TCR beta chain. These data belong to a study of blood T cell repertoires in COVID-19. The CDR3 runs to 17 residues. Germline V gene data show CDR1 as MDHEN and CDR2 as SYDVKM. V gave up 1 base and J gave up 1 base; unmatched junction bases: 8. Repertoires were generated with immunoSEQ multiplex PCR, while TCRdb's copy carries only in-frame clones and drops some. There are about 100,000 clones in the sample; around 90% occur only once, and about 1.8% lies in the top ten. The clonotype was recovered from a human donor with active COVID-19. The donor label of this sample is uncertain. Input material: peripheral blood. The rearrangement links TRBV28 to TRBJ2-7, with TRBD1 matching over 9 bases. The CDR3 DNA reads as TGTGCCAGCAGTTTATCGTCTGGACAGGGGTTTTCCTACGAGCAGTACTTC. Its protein product is CASSLSSGQGFSYEQYF.